These T cell receptor beta chains were read from a single sample in a study of neoadjuvant anti-PD-1 for oral cavity cancer. Clones were sequenced by immunoSEQ multiplex PCR, and TCRdb holds only the in-frame ones, with some missing. The sample comprises over 5,500 clones, roughly 49% of which are singletons, and roughly 6.5% rests with the top ten. Sequencing was performed on tumor tissue, taken before nivolumab (anti-PD-1) treatment. All receptors come from a person aged 35-79 years with oral cavity squamous cell carcinoma. CDR3s include the opening cysteine and the closing phenylalanine or tryptophan. The D gene is left open where the match is weak. Only part of the rows carry a size: once, few, many, or a class if the clone is expanded.

cdr3_nt	cdr3_aa	clone_size	v_call	j_call	d_call
TGCAGCGTTGGACAGGCGGCTAATTCACCCCTCCACTTT	CSVGQAANSPLHF	few	TRBV29-1	TRBJ1-6	-
TGTGCCAGCAGCCAAGTGGCTGGGGGGAGGAACACCGGGGAGCTGTTTTTT	CASSQVAGGRNTGELFF	few	TRBV14	TRBJ2-2	-
TGTGCCAGCAGCTTGGAGAGGTCCGGAGGGAAGTACACTGAAGCTTTCTTT	CASSLERSGGKYTEAFF	-	TRBV5-6	TRBJ1-1	-
TGTGCCAGCCGCCCGGGCCATCAATACGAGCAGTACTTC	CASRPGHQYEQYF	-	TRBV7-3	TRBJ2-7	-
TGTGCCAGTAGTATATTCCAACAGGGAACCTACGAGCAGTACTTC	CASSIFQQGTYEQYF	-	TRBV19	TRBJ2-7	-
TGTGCCAGCAGCTTGACAGACAGGGCAGATACGCAGTATTTT	CASSLTDRADTQYF	-	TRBV7-9	TRBJ2-3	TRBD1
TGTGCCAGCAGCTTAAATAGCGACATGGTCCTTGGAGGCTACACCTTC	CASSLNSDMVLGGYTF	few	TRBV7-9	TRBJ1-2	-
TGCAGCGACGAACGGGGTTATAATTCACCCCTCCACTTT	CSDERGYNSPLHF	few	TRBV29-1	TRBJ1-6	-
TGCGCCAGCAGCTTGGTTCAGGAAGGGGGGAAGTTCTTC	CASSLVQEGGKFF	-	TRBV5-1	TRBJ2-1	-
TGTGCAATAGGAGGCCGGGGCGCGAACACTGAAGCTTTCTTT	CAIGGRGANTEAFF	-	TRBV28	TRBJ1-1	-
TGTGCCAGCAGCTCAACCCTACAGGGAAGCAATCAGCCCCAGCATTTT	CASSSTLQGSNQPQHF	few	TRBV5-5	TRBJ1-5	-
TGTGCCAGCAGTCCTCCAGCGGGAGGGGTCGAGCAGTACTTC	CASSPPAGGVEQYF	few	TRBV6-1	TRBJ2-7	TRBD2
TGTGCCAGCATGGTCCTTTTTAAATACAATGAGCAGTTCTTC	CASMVLFKYNEQFF	-	TRBV28	TRBJ2-1	-
TGTGCCAGTAACTTGGACAGGCGGCCCAACACTGAAGCTTTCTTT	CASNLDRRPNTEAFF	-	TRBV19	TRBJ1-1	TRBD1
TGTGCCAGCAGCTTGGGGCTAGCGTTACCCTACAATGAGCAGTTCTTC	CASSLGLALPYNEQFF	-	TRBV5-6	TRBJ2-1	-
TGTGCCATCAGTGAGTTAAGAGGGGGAGGAGAGACCCAGTACTTC	CAISELRGGGETQYF	-	TRBV10-3	TRBJ2-5	-